The subject of this entry is one T cell receptor (beta chain). Its antigen is unknown. Repertoires were generated with immunoSEQ multiplex PCR, while TCRdb's copy carries only in-frame clones and drops some. Of around 60,000 clones in the sample, around 83% were seen once. Germline V gene lookup returns CDR1 ENHRY and CDR2 SYGVKD. The V end was cut by 4 bases, the J end by 6 bases, with 10 bases between. The CDR3 totals 12 residues. This entry is derived from a study of a mutant IDH1 vaccine in newly diagnosed glioma. Study as a whole: Investigators started vaccination 4-6 weeks after radiotherapy alone, or with temozolomide cycles. Treated patients showed a male proportion of about 62%, a female proportion of 37.5%, and a mean age of about 44 years.

Time point defined: week 47, end of study. Every vaccination contained 300 ug of the mutant IDH1 20-mer peptide and was paired with topical imiquimod. Eight vaccinations were given in weeks 1, 3, 5, 7, 11, 15, 19 and 23. Findings of the study overall: Pseudoprogression showed no apparent link to changes in top peripheral T cell clonotypes.

This TCR came from a young man with glioma. The sample in question was PBMCs, obtained from a glioma patient whose treatment included an IDH1 peptide vaccine. V usage is TRBV10-3 and J usage is TRBJ2-7; D is unclear. The CDR3 reads CAISVVGSEQYF. The CDR3 DNA sequence: TGTGCCATCAGTGTAGTAGGGTCCGAGCAGTACTTC.